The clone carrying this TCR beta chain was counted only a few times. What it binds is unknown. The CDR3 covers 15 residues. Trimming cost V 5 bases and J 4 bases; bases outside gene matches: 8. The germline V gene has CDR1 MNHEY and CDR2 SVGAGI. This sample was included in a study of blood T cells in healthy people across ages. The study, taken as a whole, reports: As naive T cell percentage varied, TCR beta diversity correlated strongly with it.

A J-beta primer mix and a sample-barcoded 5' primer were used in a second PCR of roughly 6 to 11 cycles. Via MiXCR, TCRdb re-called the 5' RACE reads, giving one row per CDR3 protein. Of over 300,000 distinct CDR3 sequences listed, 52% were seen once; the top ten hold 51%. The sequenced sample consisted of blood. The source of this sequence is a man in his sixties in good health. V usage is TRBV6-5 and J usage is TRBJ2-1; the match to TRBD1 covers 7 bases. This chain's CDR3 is CASSETGAPYNEQFF. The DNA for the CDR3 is TGTGCCAGCAGTGAAACAGGGGCGCCTTACAATGAGCAGTTCTTC.